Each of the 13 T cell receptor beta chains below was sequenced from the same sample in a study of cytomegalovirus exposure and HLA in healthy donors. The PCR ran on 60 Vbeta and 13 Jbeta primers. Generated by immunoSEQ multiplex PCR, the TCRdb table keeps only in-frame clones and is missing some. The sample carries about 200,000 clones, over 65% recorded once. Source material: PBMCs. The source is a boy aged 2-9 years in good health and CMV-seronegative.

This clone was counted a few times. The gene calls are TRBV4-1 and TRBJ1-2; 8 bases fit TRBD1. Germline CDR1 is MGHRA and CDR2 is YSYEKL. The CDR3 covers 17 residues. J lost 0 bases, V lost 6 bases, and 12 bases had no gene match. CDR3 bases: TGCGCCAGCAGGCGGCTCGGACAGGGAGGGTCTAACTATGGCTACACCTTC. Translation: CASRRLGQGGSNYGYTF.

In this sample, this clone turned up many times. In nucleotides, the CDR3 is TGCGCCAGCAGCCTATCCGACAGGTTTTACACCGGGGAGCTGTTTTTT. It codes for CASSLSDRFYTGELFF. The chain couples TRBV4-1 to TRBJ2-2, with D possibly TRBD1 on 6 matching bases. The CDR3 is 16 residues long. Per the germline V gene, CDR1 is MGHRA and CDR2 is YSYEKL. V was pared by 4 bases and J by 3 bases, with 15 bases between.

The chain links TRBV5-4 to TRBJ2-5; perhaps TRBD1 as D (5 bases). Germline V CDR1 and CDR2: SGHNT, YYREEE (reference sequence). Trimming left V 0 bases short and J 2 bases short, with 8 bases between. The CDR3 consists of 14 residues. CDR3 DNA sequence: TGTGCCAGCAGCTTGGCCCAGGGTCAAGAGACCCAGTACTTC. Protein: CASSLAQGQETQYF.

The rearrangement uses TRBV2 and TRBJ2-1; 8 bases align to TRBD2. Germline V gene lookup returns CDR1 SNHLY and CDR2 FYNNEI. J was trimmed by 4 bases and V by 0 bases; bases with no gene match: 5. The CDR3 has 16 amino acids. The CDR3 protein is CASSEARAGAYNEQFF. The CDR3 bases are TGTGCCAGCAGTGAAGCCAGAGCGGGGGCGTACAATGAGCAGTTCTTC.

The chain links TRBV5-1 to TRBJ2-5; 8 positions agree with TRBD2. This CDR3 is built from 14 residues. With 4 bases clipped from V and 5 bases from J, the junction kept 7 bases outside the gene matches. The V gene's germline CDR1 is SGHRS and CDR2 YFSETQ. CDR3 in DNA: TGCGCCAGCAGCCTAGGACTAGCAAGGGAGACCCAGTACTTC. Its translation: CASSLGLARETQYF.

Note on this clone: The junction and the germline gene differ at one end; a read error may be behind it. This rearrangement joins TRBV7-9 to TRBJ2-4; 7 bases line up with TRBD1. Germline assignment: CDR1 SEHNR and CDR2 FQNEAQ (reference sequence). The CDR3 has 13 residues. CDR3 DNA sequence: TGTTCCAGCAGCTTGGGACAGCACCAAAGTCAGTACTTC. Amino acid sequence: CSSSLGQHQSQYF.

The CDR3 loop is CARRGVHRVVGEAFF. The DNA for the CDR3 is TGTGCCAGAAGGGGCGTGCACAGGGTAGTCGGTGAAGCTTTCTTT. The V and J genes are TRBV5-3 and TRBJ1-1, with D perhaps TRBD1 (6 bases). TRBV5-3 is annotated as an ORF whose role is uncertain. V lost 5 bases, J lost 7 bases, and 21 bases lay in between. The CDR3 is 15 residues long.

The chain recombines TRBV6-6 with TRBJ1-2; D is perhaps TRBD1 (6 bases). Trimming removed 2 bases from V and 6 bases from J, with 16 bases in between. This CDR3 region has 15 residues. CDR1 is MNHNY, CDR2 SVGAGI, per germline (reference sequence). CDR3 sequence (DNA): TGTGCCAGCAGTTACCTAAGGGGGGGGTCGGATGGCTACACCTTC. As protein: CASSYLRGGSDGYTF.

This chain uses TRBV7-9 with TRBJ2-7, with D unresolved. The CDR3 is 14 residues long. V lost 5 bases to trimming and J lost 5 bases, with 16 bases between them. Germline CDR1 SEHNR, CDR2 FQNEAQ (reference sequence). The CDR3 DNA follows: TGTGCCAGCAGCCCGCCCAGCGCCCCCCACGAGCAGTACTTC. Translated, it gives CASSPPSAPHEQYF.

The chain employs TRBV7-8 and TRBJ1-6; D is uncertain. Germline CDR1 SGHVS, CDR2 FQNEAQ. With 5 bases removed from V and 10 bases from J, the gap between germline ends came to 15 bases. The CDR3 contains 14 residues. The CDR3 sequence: CASSLPGGQSPLHF. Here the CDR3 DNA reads TGTGCCAGCAGCCTCCCAGGTGGCCAATCACCCCTCCACTTT.

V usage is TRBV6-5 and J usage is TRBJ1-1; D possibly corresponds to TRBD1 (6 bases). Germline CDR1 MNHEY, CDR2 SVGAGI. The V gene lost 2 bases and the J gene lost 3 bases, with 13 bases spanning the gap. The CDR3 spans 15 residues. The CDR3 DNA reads TGTGCCAGCAGTTACCTAAGGGGGGGGGACACTGAAGCTTTCTTT. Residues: CASSYLRGGDTEAFF.

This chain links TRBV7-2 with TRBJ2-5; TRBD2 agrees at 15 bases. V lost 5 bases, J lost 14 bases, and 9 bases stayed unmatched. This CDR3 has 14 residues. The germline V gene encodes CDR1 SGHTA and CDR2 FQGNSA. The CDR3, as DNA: TGTGCCAGCAGCACTGGACTAGCGGGGGGGCCGTTCTACTTC. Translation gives CASSTGLAGGPFYF.

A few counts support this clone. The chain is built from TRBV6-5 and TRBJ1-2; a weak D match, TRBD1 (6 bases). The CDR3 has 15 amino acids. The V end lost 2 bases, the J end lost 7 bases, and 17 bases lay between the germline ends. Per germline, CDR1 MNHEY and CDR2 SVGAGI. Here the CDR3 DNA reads TGTGCCAGCAGTTACCTCATTGGGGGGGCTGTTGGCTACACCTTC. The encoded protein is CASSYLIGGAVGYTF.